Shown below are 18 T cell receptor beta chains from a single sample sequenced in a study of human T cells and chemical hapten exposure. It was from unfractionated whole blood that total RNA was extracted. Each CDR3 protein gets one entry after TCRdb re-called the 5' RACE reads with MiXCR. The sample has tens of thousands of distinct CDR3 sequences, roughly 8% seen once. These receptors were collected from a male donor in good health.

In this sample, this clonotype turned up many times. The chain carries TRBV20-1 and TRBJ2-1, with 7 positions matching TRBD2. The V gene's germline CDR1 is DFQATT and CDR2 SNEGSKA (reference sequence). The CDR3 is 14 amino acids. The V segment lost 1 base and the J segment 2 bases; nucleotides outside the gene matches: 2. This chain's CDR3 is CSARVTSAYNEQFF. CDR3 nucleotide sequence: TGCAGTGCTAGAGTTACTAGCGCCTACAATGAGCAGTTCTTC.

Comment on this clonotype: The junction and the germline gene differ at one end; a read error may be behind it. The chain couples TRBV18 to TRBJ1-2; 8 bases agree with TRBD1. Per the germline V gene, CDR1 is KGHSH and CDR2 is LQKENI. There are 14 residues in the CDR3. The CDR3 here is CASSPRTGNYGDTF. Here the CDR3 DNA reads TGTGCCAGCTCACCAAGGACAGGGAACTATGGCGACACCTTC.

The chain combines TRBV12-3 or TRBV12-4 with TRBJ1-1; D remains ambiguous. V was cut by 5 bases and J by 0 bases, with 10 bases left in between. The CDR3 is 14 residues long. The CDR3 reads CASSVLVMNTEAFF. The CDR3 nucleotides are TGTGCCAGCAGTGTCCTAGTTATGAACACTGAAGCTTTCTTT.

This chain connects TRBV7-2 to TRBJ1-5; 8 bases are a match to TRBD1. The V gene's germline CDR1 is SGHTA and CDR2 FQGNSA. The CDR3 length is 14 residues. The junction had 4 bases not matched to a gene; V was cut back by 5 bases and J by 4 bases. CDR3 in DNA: TGTGCCAGCAGCCCGCAGGGGGCGAATCAGCCCCAGCATTTT. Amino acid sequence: CASSPQGANQPQHF.

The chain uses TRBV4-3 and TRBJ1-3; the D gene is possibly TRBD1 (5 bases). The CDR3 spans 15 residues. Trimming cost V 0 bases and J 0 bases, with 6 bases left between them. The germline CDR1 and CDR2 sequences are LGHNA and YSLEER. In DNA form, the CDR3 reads TGCGCCAGCAGCCAAGAGGGGGGCTCTGGAAACACCATATATTTT. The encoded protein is CASSQEGGSGNTIYF.

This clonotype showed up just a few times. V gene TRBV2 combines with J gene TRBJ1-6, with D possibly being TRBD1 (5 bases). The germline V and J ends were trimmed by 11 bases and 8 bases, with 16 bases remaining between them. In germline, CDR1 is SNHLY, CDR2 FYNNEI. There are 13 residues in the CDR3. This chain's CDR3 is CAGAGTDDSPLHF. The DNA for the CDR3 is TGTGCCGGAGCCGGGACGGACGATTCACCCCTCCACTTT.

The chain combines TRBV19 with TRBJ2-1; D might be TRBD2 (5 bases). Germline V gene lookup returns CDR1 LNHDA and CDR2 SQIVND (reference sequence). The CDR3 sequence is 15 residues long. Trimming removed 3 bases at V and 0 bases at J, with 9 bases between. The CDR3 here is CASSISGNSYNEQFF. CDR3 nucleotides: TGTGCCAGTAGTATTTCGGGGAACTCCTACAATGAGCAGTTCTTC.

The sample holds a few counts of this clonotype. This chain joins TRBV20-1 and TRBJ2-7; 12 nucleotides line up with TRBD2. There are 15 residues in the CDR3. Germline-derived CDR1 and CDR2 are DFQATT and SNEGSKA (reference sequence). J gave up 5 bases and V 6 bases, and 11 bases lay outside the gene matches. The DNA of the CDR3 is TGCAGTGCCCGTGGACTAGCGGGATACTTGCACGAGCAGTACTTC. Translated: CSARGLAGYLHEQYF.

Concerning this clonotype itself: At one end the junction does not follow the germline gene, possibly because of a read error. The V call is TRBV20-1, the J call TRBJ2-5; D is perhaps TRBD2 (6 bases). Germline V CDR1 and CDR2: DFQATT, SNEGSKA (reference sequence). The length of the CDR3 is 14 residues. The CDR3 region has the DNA TGCAGTGCCCGACCTATAGCGGCAAGAGAGGCCCAGTACTTC. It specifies CSARPIAAREAQYF.

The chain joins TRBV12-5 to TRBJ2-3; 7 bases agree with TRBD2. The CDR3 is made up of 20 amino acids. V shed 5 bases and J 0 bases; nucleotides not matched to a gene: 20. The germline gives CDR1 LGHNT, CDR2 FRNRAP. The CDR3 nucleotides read TGTGCTAGTGGTACCCTTCTGAGCGAGCGGGGACGCACTAGCACAGATACGCAGTATTTT. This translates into CASGTLLSERGRTSTDTQYF.

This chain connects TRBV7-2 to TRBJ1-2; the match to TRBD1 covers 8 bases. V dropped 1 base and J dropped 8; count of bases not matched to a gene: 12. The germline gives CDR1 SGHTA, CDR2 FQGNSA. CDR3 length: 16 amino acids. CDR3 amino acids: CASSLGPGQGSGGYTF. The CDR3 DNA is TGTGCCAGCAGCTTAGGTCCCGGACAGGGTTCGGGAGGCTACACCTTC.

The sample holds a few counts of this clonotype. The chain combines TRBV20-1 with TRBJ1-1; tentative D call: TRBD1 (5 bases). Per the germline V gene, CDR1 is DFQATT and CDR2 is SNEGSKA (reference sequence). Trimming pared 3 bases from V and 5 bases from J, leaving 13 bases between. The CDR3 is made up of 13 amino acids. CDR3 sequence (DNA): TGCAGTGCTAGTGGTCAGGGAAGGACTGAAGCTTTCTTT. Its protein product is CSASGQGRTEAFF.

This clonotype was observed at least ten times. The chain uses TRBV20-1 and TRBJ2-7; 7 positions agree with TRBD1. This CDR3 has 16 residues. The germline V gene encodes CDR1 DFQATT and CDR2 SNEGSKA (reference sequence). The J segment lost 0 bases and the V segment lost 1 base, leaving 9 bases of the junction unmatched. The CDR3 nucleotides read TGCAGTGCTAGAGGTCAAACCCGACAGGGCTCCTACGAGCAGTACTTC. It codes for CSARGQTRQGSYEQYF.

The CDR3 here is CASSGIHPTGGFEAFF. The CDR3, as DNA: TGTGCCAGCAGCGGGATACACCCGACAGGGGGTTTTGAAGCTTTCTTT. The chain couples TRBV7-9 to TRBJ1-1; 9 nucleotides align to TRBD1. Losses at the gene ends were 5 bases for V and 7 bases for J; bases not matched to a gene: 14. There are 16 residues in the CDR3. Germline V gene data show CDR1 as SEHNR and CDR2 as FQNEAQ (reference sequence).

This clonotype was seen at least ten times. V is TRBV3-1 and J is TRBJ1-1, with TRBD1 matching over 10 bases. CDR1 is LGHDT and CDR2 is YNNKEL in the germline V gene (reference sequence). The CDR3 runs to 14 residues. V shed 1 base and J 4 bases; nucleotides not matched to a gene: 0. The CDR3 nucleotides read TGTGCCAGCAGCCAAGGGACAGGGGGCACTGAAGCTTTCTTT. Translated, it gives CASSQGTGGTEAFF.

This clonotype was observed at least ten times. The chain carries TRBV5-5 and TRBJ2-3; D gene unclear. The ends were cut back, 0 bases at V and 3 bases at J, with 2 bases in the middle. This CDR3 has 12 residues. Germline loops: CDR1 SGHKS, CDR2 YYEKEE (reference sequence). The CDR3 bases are TGTGCCAGCAGCTTGGCTACAGATACGCAGTATTTT. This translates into CASSLATDTQYF.

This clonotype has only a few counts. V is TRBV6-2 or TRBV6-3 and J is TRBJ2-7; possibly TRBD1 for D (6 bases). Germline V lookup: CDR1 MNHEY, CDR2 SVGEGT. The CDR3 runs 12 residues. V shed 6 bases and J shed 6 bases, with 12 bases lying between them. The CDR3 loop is CASSKQGAEQYF. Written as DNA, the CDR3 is TGTGCCAGCAGCAAACAGGGAGCCGAGCAGTACTTC.

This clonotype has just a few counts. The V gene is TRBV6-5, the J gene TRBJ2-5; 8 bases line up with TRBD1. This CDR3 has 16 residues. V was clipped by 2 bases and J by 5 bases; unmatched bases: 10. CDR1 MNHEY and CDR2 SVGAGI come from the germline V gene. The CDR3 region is CASSYRPDRGRETQYF. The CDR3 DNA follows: TGTGCCAGCAGTTACCGTCCCGACAGGGGCCGGGAGACCCAGTACTTC.